A single sample gave rise to the 21 T cell receptor beta chains below, sequenced in a study of blood T cell repertoires in COVID-19. Profiled with immunoSEQ multiplex PCR; TCRdb holds only in-frame clones, not every one. The table includes approximately 440,000 clones, about nine tenths detected once. Sequenced: peripheral blood. The source is a woman aged 50 to 60 with COVID-19, enrolled during active disease.

This clone is a singleton in its sample. This rearrangement joins TRBV2 to TRBJ2-3; D may be TRBD2 (6 bases). The CDR3 extends over 16 amino acids. The ends were cut back, 2 bases at V and 2 bases at J, with 14 bases in the middle. Germline V gene lookup returns CDR1 SNHLY and CDR2 FYNNEI. CDR3 coding DNA: TGTGCCAGCAGTGAACGCCCTGGCGGGACCACAGATACGCAGTATTTT. This translates into CASSERPGGTTDTQYF. Filled out from reference TRBV2 and TRBJ2-3, the complete variable domain reads EPEVTQTPSHQVTQMGQEVILRCVPISNHLYFYWYRQILGQKVEFLVSFYNNEISEKSEIFDDQFSVERPDGSNFTLKIRSTKLEDSAMYFCASSERPGGTTDTQYFGPGTRLTVL.

The chain is built from TRBV11-2 and TRBJ2-1; the match to TRBD2 covers 14 bases. The CDR3 consists of 19 residues. Unmatched junction bases numbered 8, after V lost 4 bases and J lost 0 bases. CDR1 is SGHAT and CDR2 is FQNNGV in the germline V gene. CDR3 nucleotide sequence: TGTGCCAGCAGCTCAAGGACTAGCGGGGGGTCGAGCTCCTACAATGAGCAGTTCTTC. Translation gives CASSSRTSGGSSSYNEQFF.

The rearrangement links TRBV24-1 to TRBJ2-7; D call uncertain. Germline CDR1 is KGHDR and CDR2 is SFDVKD. With 4 bases removed from V and 7 bases from J, the gap between germline ends came to 10 bases. This CDR3 contains 12 residues. The CDR3 coding sequence is TGTGCCACCAGTGACCCGGGTGGTGAGCAGTACTTC. Its translation is CATSDPGGEQYF.

The rearrangement uses TRBV27 and TRBJ1-4; no definite D call. CDR1 and CDR2 from the germline V gene are MNHEY and SMNVEV (reference sequence). The CDR3 loop spans 17 amino acids. V lost 4 bases to trimming and J lost 0 bases, with 15 bases between them. The CDR3 DNA sequence: TGTGCCAGCAGTTCGCGGACGGGAATCGCAACTAATGAAAAACTGTTTTTT. This sequence encodes CASSSRTGIATNEKLFF.

The chain uses TRBV11-2 and TRBJ1-4; a weak D match, TRBD1 (5 bases). Germline CDR1 SGHAT, CDR2 FQNNGV. The CDR3 runs to 16 residues. The ends were cut back, 0 bases at V and 4 bases at J, with 12 bases in the middle. In DNA form, the CDR3 reads TGTGCCAGCAGCTTAGAGACAGAAAAAAATAATGAAAAACTGTTTTTT. As protein: CASSLETEKNNEKLFF.

The genes are TRBV6-5 and TRBJ2-7; TRBD2 matches 7 bases. Per germline, CDR1 MNHEY and CDR2 SVGAGI. J was trimmed by 5 bases and V by 10 bases; bases with no gene match: 5. The CDR3 runs 11 residues. The DNA of the CDR3 is TGTGCCACCAACGGGGGGAACGAGCAGTACTTC. Its translation is CATNGGNEQYF.

The chain recombines TRBV7-8 with TRBJ1-6; D call uncertain. V was clipped by 4 bases and J by 7 bases, with 2 bases between them. CDR1 and CDR2 from the germline V gene are SGHVS and FQNEAQ. The CDR3 spans 11 residues. CDR3 bases: TGTGCCAGCAGCTCAAATTCACCCCTCCACTTT. Amino acid sequence: CASSSNSPLHF.

The chain employs TRBV12-3 or TRBV12-4 and TRBJ1-1; D is ambiguous. The V end lost 3 bases, the J end lost 3 bases, and 8 bases lay between the germline ends. The CDR3 runs to 13 residues. The CDR3 nucleotides read TGTGCCAGCAGTTTTACAAGCGACACTGAAGCTTTCTTT. This translates into CASSFTSDTEAFF.

This sequence joins TRBV3-1 (or the pseudogene TRBV3-2) and TRBJ2-1; 11 positions agree with TRBD2. This CDR3 region has 15 residues. Losses at the gene ends were 4 bases for V and 10 bases for J; bases not matched to a gene: 9. In germline, CDR1 is LGHDT, CDR2 YNNKEL (reference sequence). In DNA, the CDR3 is TGTGCCAGCAGCCCCGGGACTAGCGGTTTCCGAGAGCAGTTCTTC. The encoded protein is CASSPGTSGFREQFF.

The chain carries TRBV24-1 and TRBJ1-1, with 11 nucleotides matching TRBD1. CDR1 is KGHDR and CDR2 is SFDVKD in the germline V gene. The CDR3 has 16 amino acids. With 9 bases clipped from V and 3 bases from J, the junction kept 11 bases outside the gene matches. CDR3 in DNA: TGTGCCACCTGCCTGCTGGACAGGGGGCGCGACACTGAAGCTTTCTTT. It is translated as CATCLLDRGRDTEAFF.

This chain joins TRBV7-9 and TRBJ1-4; D remains ambiguous. Germline-derived CDR1 and CDR2 are SEHNR and FQNEAQ (reference sequence). Trimming removed 1 base at V and 3 bases at J, with 9 bases between. The CDR3 runs 15 residues. The CDR3 spells CASSLGSGPNEKLFF. In DNA, the CDR3 is TGTGCCAGCAGCTTAGGCAGCGGGCCTAATGAAAAACTGTTTTTT.

This chain joins TRBV11-1 and TRBJ2-1, with TRBD2 matching over 7 bases. Germline V gene lookup returns CDR1 SGHAT and CDR2 FQDESV (reference sequence). This CDR3 is built from 14 residues. The J segment lost 6 bases and the V segment lost 5 bases, leaving 7 bases of the junction unmatched. In DNA, the CDR3 is TGTGCCAGCAGCGCCAGCGGGGTCTTCAATGAGCAGTTCTTC. Translated: CASSASGVFNEQFF.

The chain carries TRBV19 and TRBJ2-3; 12 bases map to TRBD2. J was trimmed by 2 bases and V by 7 bases; bases with no gene match: 4. The CDR3 has 15 residues. CDR1 is LNHDA, CDR2 SQIVND, per germline (reference sequence). CDR3 residues: CASNRLAGDTDTQYF. The DNA for the CDR3 is TGTGCCAGTAACCGACTAGCGGGGGACACAGATACGCAGTATTTT.

This rearrangement joins TRBV5-8 to TRBJ2-3; 8 bases line up with TRBD2. V was clipped by 4 bases and J by 5 bases; unmatched bases: 15. The CDR3 runs to 17 residues. Germline V gene lookup returns CDR1 SGHTS and CDR2 YDEGEE. The CDR3 bases are TGTGCCAGCAGCGGGGGGACTAGGGGACTTTTTGGAGATACGCAGTATTTT. It specifies CASSGGTRGLFGDTQYF.

The V call is TRBV5-4, the J call TRBJ2-1, with 10 bases lining up with TRBD1. The V segment lost 4 bases and the J segment 5 bases; nucleotides outside the gene matches: 6. In germline, CDR1 is SGHNT, CDR2 YYREEE (reference sequence). This CDR3 is built from 15 residues. CDR3 region: CASSTSGTGDNEQFF. CDR3 nucleotide sequence: TGTGCCAGCAGCACCTCCGGGACAGGGGACAATGAGCAGTTCTTC.

This clone was counted once. The chain links TRBV30 to TRBJ2-1; D uncertain. Trimming pared 1 base from V and 10 bases from J, leaving 11 bases between. The CDR3 is 12 amino acids. The germline V gene has CDR1 GTSNPN and CDR2 SVGIG (reference sequence). The CDR3, as DNA: TGTGCCTGGAGTGGGGCCTCGACGGAGCAGTTCTTC. This encodes CAWSGASTEQFF.

This chain joins TRBV19 and TRBJ1-1, with 7 bases aligning to TRBD1. Germline values: CDR1 LNHDA, CDR2 SQIVND (reference sequence). V dropped 5 bases and J dropped 1; count of bases not matched to a gene: 19. The CDR3 sequence is 19 residues long. CDR3 residues: CASSPISAGQKRTNTEAFF. CDR3 bases: TGTGCCAGTAGTCCAATTTCCGCGGGACAGAAAAGAACGAACACTGAAGCTTTCTTT.

CDR3 residues: CASSESGQGRETQYF. In DNA, the CDR3 is TGTGCCAGCTCAGAGTCGGGACAGGGTCGAGAGACCCAGTACTTC. V is TRBV9 and J is TRBJ2-5, with 9 positions matching TRBD1. Germline values: CDR1 SGDLS, CDR2 YYNGEE. V dropped 7 bases and J dropped 4; count of bases not matched to a gene: 11. This CDR3 spans 15 amino acids.

The chain carries TRBV11-2 and TRBJ2-1, with TRBD2 matching over 12 bases. V lost 1 base to trimming and J lost 5 bases; unmatched junction nucleotides: 0. This CDR3 comprises 15 residues. Per germline, CDR1 SGHAT and CDR2 FQNNGV. The CDR3 nucleotides read TGTGCCAGCAGCTTAGGACTAGCGGGAGACAATGAGCAGTTCTTC. This gives the protein CASSLGLAGDNEQFF.

The V and J genes are TRBV6-2 or TRBV6-3 and TRBJ2-1; D remains unclear. Between the trimmed V and J ends, which lost 0 bases and 6 bases, there was a span of 6 bases. Germline V CDR1 and CDR2: MNHEY, SVGEGT. The CDR3 runs to 13 residues. CDR3 region: CASSYSSSNEQFF. In DNA, the CDR3 is TGTGCCAGCAGTTACTCGTCTTCCAATGAGCAGTTCTTC.

This clone was picked up one time. The chain links TRBV2 to TRBJ1-3, with D tentatively TRBD1 (5 bases). From germline, CDR1 is SNHLY and CDR2 FYNNEI. V was pared by 3 bases and J by 3 bases, with 15 bases between. This CDR3 region has 16 residues. The CDR3 protein is CASSESRVFDGNTIYF. As DNA, the CDR3 is TGTGCCAGCAGTGAGTCCAGGGTCTTTGATGGAAACACCATATATTTT.